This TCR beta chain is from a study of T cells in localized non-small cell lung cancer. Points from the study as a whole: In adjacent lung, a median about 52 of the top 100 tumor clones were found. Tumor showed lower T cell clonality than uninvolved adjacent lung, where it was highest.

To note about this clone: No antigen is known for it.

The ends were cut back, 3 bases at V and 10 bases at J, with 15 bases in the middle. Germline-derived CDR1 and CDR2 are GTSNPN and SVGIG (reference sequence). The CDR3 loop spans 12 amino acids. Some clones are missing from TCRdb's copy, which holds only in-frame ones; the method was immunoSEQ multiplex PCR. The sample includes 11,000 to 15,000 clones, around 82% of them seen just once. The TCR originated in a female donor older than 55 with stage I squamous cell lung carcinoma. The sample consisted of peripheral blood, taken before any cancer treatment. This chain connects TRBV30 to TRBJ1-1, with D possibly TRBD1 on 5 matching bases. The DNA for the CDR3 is TGTGCCTGGAGCCCTACCGGACAAGGAGCTTTCTTT. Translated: CAWSPTGQGAFF.